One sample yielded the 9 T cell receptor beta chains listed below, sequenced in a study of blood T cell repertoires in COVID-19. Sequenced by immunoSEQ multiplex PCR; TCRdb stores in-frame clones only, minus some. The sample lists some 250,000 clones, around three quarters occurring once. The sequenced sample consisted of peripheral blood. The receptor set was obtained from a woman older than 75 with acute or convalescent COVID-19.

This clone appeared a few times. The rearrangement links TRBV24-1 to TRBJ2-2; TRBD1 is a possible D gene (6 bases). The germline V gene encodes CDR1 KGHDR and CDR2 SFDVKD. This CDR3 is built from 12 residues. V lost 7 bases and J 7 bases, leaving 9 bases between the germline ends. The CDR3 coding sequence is TGTGCCACCAGCAACAGGGTCGGGGAGCTGTTTTTT. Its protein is CATSNRVGELFF.

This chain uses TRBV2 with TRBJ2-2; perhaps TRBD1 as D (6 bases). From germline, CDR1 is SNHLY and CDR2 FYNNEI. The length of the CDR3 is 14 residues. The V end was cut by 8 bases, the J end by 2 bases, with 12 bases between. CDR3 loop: CASRGQKNTGELFF. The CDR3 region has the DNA TGTGCCAGCCGGGGACAAAAAAACACCGGGGAGCTGTTTTTT.

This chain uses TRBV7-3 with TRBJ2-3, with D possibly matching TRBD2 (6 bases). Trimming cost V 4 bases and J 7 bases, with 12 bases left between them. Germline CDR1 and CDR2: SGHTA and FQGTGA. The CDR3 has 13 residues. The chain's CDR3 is CASSSLGGYTQYF. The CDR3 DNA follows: TGTGCCAGCAGCTCCCTGGGGGGATATACGCAGTATTTT. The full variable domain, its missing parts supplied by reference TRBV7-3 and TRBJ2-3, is GAGVSQTPSNKVTEKGKYVELRCDPISGHTALYWYRQSLGQGPEFLIYFQGTGAADDSGLPNDRFFAVRPEGSVSTLKIQRTERGDSAVYLCASSSLGGYTQYFGPGTRLTVL.

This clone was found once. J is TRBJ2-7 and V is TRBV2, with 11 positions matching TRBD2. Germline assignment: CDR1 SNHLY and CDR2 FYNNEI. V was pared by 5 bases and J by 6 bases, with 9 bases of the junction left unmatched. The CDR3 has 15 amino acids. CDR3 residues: CASSWIAGGAVEQYF. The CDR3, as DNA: TGTGCCAGCAGTTGGATAGCGGGGGGGGCGGTCGAGCAGTACTTC. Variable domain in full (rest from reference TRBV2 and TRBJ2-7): EPEVTQTPSHQVTQMGQEVILRCVPISNHLYFYWYRQILGQKVEFLVSFYNNEISEKSEIFDDQFSVERPDGSNFTLKIRSTKLEDSAMYFCASSWIAGGAVEQYFGPGTRLTVT.

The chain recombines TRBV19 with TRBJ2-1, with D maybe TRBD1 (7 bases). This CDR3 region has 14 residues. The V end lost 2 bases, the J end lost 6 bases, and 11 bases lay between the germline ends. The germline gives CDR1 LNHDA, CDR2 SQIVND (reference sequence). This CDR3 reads CASSITGEANEQFF. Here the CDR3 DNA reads TGTGCCAGTAGTATAACAGGGGAGGCCAATGAGCAGTTCTTC. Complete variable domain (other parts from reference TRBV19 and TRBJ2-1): DGGITQSPKYLFRKEGQNVTLSCEQNLNHDAMYWYRQDPGQGLRLIYYSQIVNDFQKGDIAEGYSVSREKKESFPLTVTSAQKNPTAFYLCASSITGEANEQFFGPGTRLTVL.

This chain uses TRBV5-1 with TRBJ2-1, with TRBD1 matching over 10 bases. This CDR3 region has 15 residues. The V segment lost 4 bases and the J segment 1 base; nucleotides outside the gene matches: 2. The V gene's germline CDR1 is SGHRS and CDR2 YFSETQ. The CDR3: CASSPGQGSYNEQFF. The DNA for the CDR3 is TGCGCCAGCAGCCCGGGACAGGGGTCCTACAATGAGCAGTTCTTC. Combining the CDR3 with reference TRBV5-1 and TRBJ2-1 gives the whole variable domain KAGVTQTPRYLIKTRGQQVTLSCSPISGHRSVSWYQQTPGQGLQFLFEYFSETQRNKGNFPGRFSGRQFSNSRSEMNVSTLELGDSALYLCASSPGQGSYNEQFFGPGTRLTVL.

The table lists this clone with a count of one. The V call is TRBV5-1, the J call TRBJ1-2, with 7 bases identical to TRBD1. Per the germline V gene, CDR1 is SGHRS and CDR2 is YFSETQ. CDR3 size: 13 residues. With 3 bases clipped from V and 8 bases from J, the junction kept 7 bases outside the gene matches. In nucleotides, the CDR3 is TGCGCCAGCAGCTACTCAGGGGGGAGCGGCTACACCTTC. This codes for CASSYSGGSGYTF.

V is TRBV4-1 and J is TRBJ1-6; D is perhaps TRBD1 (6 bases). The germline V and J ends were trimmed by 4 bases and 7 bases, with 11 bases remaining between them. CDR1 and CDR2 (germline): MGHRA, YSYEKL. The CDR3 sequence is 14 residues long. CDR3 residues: CASSLGTLNSPLHF. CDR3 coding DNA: TGCGCCAGCAGCCTTGGGACACTAAATTCACCCCTCCACTTT.

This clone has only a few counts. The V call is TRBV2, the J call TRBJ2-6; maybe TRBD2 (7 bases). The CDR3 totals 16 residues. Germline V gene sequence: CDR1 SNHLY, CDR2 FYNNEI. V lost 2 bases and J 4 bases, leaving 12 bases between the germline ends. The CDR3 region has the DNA TGTGCCAGCAGTGAATCCGGGGGGCTAGGGGCCAACGTCCTGACTTTC. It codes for CASSESGGLGANVLTF.